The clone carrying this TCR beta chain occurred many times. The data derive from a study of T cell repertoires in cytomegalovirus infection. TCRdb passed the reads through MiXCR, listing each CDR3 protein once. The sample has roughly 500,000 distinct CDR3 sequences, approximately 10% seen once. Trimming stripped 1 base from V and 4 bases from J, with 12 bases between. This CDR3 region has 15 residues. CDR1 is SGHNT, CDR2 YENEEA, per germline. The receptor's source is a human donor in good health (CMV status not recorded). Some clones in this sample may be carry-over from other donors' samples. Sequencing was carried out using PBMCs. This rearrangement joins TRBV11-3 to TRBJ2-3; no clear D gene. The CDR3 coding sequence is TGTGCCAGCAGCTTAGGGAATCGAGACCCAGATACGCAGTATTTT. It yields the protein CASSLGNRDPDTQYF. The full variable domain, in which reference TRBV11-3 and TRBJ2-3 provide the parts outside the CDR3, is EAGVVQSPRYKIIEKKQPVAFWCNPISGHNTLYWYLQNLGQGPELLIRYENEEAVDDSQLPKDRFSAERLKGVDSTLKIQPAELGDSAVYLCASSLGNRDPDTQYFGPGTRLTVL.